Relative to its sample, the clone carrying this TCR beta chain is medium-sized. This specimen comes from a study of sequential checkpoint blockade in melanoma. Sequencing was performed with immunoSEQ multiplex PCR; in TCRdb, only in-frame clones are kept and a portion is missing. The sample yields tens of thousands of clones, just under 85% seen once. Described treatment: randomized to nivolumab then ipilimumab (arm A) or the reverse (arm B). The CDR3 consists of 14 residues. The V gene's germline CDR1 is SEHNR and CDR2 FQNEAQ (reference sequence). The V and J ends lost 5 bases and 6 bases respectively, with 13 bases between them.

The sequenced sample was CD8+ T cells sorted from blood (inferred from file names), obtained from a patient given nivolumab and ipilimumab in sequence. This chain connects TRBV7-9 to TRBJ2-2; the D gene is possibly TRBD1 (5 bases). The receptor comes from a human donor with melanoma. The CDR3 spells CASSPLLGAGELFF. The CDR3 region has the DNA TGTGCCAGCAGCCCCCTCTTAGGGGCCGGGGAGCTGTTTTTT.